These 8 T cell receptor beta chains originate from one sample sequenced in a study of T cell clones after liver transplantation. Some clones are missing from TCRdb's copy, which holds only in-frame ones; the method was immunoSEQ multiplex PCR. The sample contains more than 100,000 clones, around four fifths of which appear only once. The sample was CD4+ T cells from blood, taken around 50 months after liver transplant. These receptors were obtained from a human patient who received a liver transplant. Some of the T cells might come from the graft donor.

The chain recombines TRBV5-1 with TRBJ2-1; D is possibly TRBD1 (6 bases). CDR3 length: 13 amino acids. Germline V gene sequence: CDR1 SGHRS, CDR2 YFSETQ. Trimming removed 7 bases at V and 4 bases at J, with 12 bases between. CDR3 nucleotide sequence: TGCGCCAGCTTCGACCAGGGGTACAATGAGCAGTTCTTC. It yields the protein CASFDQGYNEQFF.

The rearrangement uses TRBV5-4 and TRBJ2-1, with D perhaps matching TRBD1 or TRBD2 (5 bases each). The CDR3 totals 13 residues. The V and J ends lost 0 bases and 6 bases respectively, with 7 bases between them. Germline loops: CDR1 SGHNT, CDR2 YYREEE (reference sequence). CDR3 protein: CASSLAGPNEQFF. DNA of the CDR3: TGTGCCAGCAGCTTGGCGGGACCCAATGAGCAGTTCTTC.

The chain uses TRBV7-9 and TRBJ2-5, with D unclear. CDR1 and CDR2 from the germline V gene are SEHNR and FQNEAQ (reference sequence). This CDR3 spans 14 amino acids. Trimming pared 6 bases from V and 3 bases from J, leaving 14 bases between. The chain's CDR3 is CASSSLVAKETQYF. As DNA, the CDR3 is TGTGCCAGCAGTTCCCTTGTGGCGAAAGAGACCCAGTACTTC. The variable domain in full, completed from reference TRBV7-9 and TRBJ2-5, reads DTGVSQNPRHKITKRGQNVTFRCDPISEHNRLYWYRQTLGQGPEFLTYFQNEAQLEKSRLLSDRFSAERPKGSFSTLEIQRTEQGDSAMYLCASSSLVAKETQYFGPGTRLLVL.

V usage is TRBV5-6 and J usage is TRBJ1-2; D might be TRBD1 (5 bases). The V end was cut by 0 bases, the J end by 7 bases, with 7 bases between. There are 12 residues in the CDR3. The V gene's germline CDR1 is SGHDT and CDR2 YYEEEE. The CDR3 protein is CASSLVQGGYTF. The CDR3 DNA reads TGTGCCAGCAGCTTGGTTCAGGGTGGCTACACCTTC.

The chain links TRBV11-3 to TRBJ2-3; 8 bases are a match to TRBD1. The ends lost 1 base at V and 6 bases at J; junction bases unmatched: 6. Per germline, CDR1 SGHNT and CDR2 YENEEA. CDR3 size: 15 residues. CDR3 nucleotide sequence: TGTGCCAGCAGCTTAGGACAGGGGATGTCCGATACGCAGTATTTT. It specifies CASSLGQGMSDTQYF. The full variable domain, its missing parts supplied by reference TRBV11-3 and TRBJ2-3, is EAGVVQSPRYKIIEKKQPVAFWCNPISGHNTLYWYLQNLGQGPELLIRYENEEAVDDSQLPKDRFSAERLKGVDSTLKIQPAELGDSAVYLCASSLGQGMSDTQYFGPGTRLTVL.

V usage is TRBV7-3 and J usage is TRBJ2-6; D not certain. Germline V gives CDR1 SGHTA, CDR2 FQGTGA. This CDR3 region has 15 residues. V was clipped by 4 bases and J by 1 base, with 8 bases between them. This CDR3 reads CASSSPRSGANVLTF. The CDR3 DNA is TGTGCCAGCAGCTCCCCAAGGTCTGGGGCCAACGTCCTGACTTTC.

The CDR3 spells CASSTDSLYGYTF. In DNA form, the CDR3 reads TGTGCCAGTAGTACGGACAGCCTCTATGGCTACACCTTC. The V call is TRBV19, the J call TRBJ1-2; perhaps TRBD1 as D (6 bases). The length of the CDR3 is 13 residues. The V end was cut by 4 bases, the J end by 4 bases, with 10 bases between. Germline V gene sequence: CDR1 LNHDA, CDR2 SQIVND (reference sequence).

The chain is built from TRBV27 and TRBJ2-6; 7 nucleotides line up with TRBD2. There are 16 residues in the CDR3. V shed 4 bases, J shed 2 bases, and the junction held 5 bases outside the gene matches. Germline CDR1 and CDR2: MNHEY and SMNVEV (reference sequence). This CDR3 reads CASSSVGGAGANVLTF. DNA of the CDR3: TGTGCCAGCAGTTCCGTTGGGGGGGCTGGGGCCAACGTCCTGACTTTC. The full variable domain, its missing parts supplied by reference TRBV27 and TRBJ2-6, is EAQVTQNPRYLITVTGKKLTVTCSQNMNHEYMSWYRQDPGLGLRQIYYSMNVEVTDKGDVPEGYKVSRKEKRNFPLILESPSPNQTSLYFCASSSVGGAGANVLTFGAGSRLTVL.